This TCR beta chain was recovered during a study of blood T cell repertoires in COVID-19 (dated by TCRdb to the early 2020s). For the wider study: Collaborator samples came from the United States, Italy and Spain and covered acute and convalescent phases of COVID-19. The prospective study material was composed of cDNA or gDNA derived from T cells, B-cell-depleted T cells, or PBMCs. Deeply sampled blood TCRbeta repertoires from subjects exposed to, actively infected with, or recovered from COVID-19 were included in the dataset. The samples were drawn from the first 160 participants of the ongoing ImmuneRACE study and from about 1,200 subjects provided by 6 global collaborators. Where available, HLA class I and class II types were obtained from metadata supplied by the sample provider rather than from assay-based typing. The repertoires were released in a freely available public database meant as a resource for research on the immune response to SARS-CoV-2. Nearly every sample came with metadata listing a de-identified subject ID, COVID-19 status, age in years and sex. What the authors observed across the whole study: The quantity of clinical and demographic metadata differed by source and by participant and was supplied without curation.

Deletion took 0 bases off V and 5 bases off J, with a span of 35 bases between the germline ends. As encoded in the germline V gene, CDR1 is SGHRS while CDR2 is YFSETQ. The CDR3 contains 22 residues, cysteine and phenylalanine counted. Only the CDR3 DNA stays, 66 bases, in frame from base 1. TCRbeta CDR3 regions were amplified from genomic DNA using the immunoSEQ Assay, a bias-controlled multiplex PCR. From the authors' description of their analysis: The number of nucleated cells in each sample was estimated from the amplification of reference gene primers within the assay. To quantify the absolute abundance of each unique TCRbeta CDR3 rearrangement, sequence reads were collapsed and filtered. Productive Simpson clonality was computed per sample as the square root of Simpson's diversity index over productive rearrangements. The source is immuneACCESS, and TCRdb retained only in-frame sequences with V and J called. Part of the clones is not carried over; for the studies checked, unresolved V genes explain less than half of this, and the remainder is unexplained. V, J and clone size derive from that table, while D and trimming were established from the DNA sequence. This sample holds approximately 250,000 clones; 65% to 90% were observed only once. The ten biggest clones cover around 2.5% of the sample.

Another Seattle source contributed samples from volunteer blood donors who had recovered from COVID-19. Whole blood was collected in K2EDTA tubes by collaborating institutions according to the institutions' own protocols. For TCRbeta analysis, collaborator samples were shipped as frozen whole blood, as isolated PBMCs, or as DNA extracted from either sample type. This clone was counted a few times. No cognate antigen has been identified for it. Base-call qualities are not available, and no considerably larger clone is one nucleotide away. Recombination linked TRBV5-1 to TRBJ1-1; the D region possibly corresponds to TRBD1 (6 bases align). The sequenced material came from peripheral blood. The receptor comes from a man aged 40-50 years who had recovered from COVID-19. The DNA reads TGCGCCAGCAGCTTGGAGCCGTTGCGAGCCCTCCCAAGAACGACAGGCAGTACTGAAGCTTTCTTT. The encoded protein is CASSLEPLRALPRTTGSTEAFF.